This T cell receptor beta chain is from a study of T cell responses to AZD1222 COVID-19 vaccine. TCRdb's copy holds only in-frame clones and misses some; the assay was immunoSEQ multiplex PCR. The sample holds some 98,000 clones; about 81% are singletons and the top ten take approximately 14%. Trimming removed 0 bases at V and 4 bases at J, with 3 bases between. The CDR3 covers 13 residues. Looked up from germline, CDR1 is KGHSH and CDR2 is LQKENI. The receptor was derived from an adult who received the AZD1222 COVID-19 vaccine. The chain couples TRBV18 to TRBJ1-4; D uncertain. The sample was peripheral blood, taken 28 days after the second AZD1222 dose. CDR3 loop: CASSPPVNEKLFF. CDR3 nucleotide sequence: TGTGCCAGCTCACCACCGGTTAATGAAAAACTGTTTTTT.